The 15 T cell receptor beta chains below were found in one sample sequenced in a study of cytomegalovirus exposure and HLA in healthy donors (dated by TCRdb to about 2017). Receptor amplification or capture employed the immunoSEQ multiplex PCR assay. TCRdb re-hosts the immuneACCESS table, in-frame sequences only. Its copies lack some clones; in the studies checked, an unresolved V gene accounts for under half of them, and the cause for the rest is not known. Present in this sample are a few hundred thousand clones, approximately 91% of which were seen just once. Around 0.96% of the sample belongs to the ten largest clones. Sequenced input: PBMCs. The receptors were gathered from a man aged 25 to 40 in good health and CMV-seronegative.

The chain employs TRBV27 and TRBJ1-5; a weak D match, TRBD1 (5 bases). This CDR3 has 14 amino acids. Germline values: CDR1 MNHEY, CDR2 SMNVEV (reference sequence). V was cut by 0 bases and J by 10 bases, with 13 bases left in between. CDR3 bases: TGTGCCAGCAGTTTATCACCCGGGGGGTTTCCCCAGCATTTT. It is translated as CASSLSPGGFPQHF.

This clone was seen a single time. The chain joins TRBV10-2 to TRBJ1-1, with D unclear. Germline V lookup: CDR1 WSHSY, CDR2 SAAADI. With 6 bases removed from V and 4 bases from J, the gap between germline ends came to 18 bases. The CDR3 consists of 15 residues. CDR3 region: CASSTLLRESTEAFF. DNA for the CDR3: TGCGCCAGCAGCACCTTACTGCGGGAAAGCACTGAAGCTTTCTTT.

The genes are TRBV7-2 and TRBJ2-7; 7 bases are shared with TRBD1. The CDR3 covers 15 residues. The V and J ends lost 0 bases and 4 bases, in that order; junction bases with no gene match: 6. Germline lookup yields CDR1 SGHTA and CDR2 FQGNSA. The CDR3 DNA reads TGTGCCAGCAGCTTAGCCCCCGGGACAGAGTACGAGCAGTACTTC. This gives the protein CASSLAPGTEYEQYF. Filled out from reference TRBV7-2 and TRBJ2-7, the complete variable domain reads GAGVSQSPSNKVTEKGKDVELRCDPISGHTALYWYRQSLGQGLEFLIYFQGNSAPDKSGLPSDRFSAERTGGSVSTLTIQRTQQEDSAVYLCASSLAPGTEYEQYFGPGTRLTVT.

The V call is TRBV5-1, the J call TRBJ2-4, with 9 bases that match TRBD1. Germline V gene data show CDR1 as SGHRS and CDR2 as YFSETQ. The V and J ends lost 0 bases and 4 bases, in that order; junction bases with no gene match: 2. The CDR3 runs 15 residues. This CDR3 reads CASSLVGTGKNIQYF. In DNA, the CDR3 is TGCGCCAGCAGCTTGGTAGGGACAGGGAAAAACATTCAGTACTTC.

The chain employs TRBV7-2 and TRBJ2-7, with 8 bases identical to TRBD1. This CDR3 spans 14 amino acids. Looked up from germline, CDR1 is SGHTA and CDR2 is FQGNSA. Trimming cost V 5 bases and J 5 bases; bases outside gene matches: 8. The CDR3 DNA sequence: TGTGCCAGCAGCCAGACAGGGGCGAACAACGAGCAGTACTTC. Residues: CASSQTGANNEQYF.

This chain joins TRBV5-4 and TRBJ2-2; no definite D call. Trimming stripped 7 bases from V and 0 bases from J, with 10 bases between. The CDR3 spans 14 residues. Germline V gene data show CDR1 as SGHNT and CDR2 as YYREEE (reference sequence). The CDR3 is CASGFRTNTGELFF. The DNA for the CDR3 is TGTGCCAGCGGATTCAGGACGAACACCGGGGAGCTGTTTTTT.

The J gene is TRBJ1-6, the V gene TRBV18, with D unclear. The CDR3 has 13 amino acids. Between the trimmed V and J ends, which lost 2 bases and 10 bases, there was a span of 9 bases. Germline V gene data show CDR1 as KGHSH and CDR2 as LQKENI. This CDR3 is CASSPNPESPLHF. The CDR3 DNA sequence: TGTGCCAGCTCACCAAATCCCGAGTCACCCCTCCACTTT.

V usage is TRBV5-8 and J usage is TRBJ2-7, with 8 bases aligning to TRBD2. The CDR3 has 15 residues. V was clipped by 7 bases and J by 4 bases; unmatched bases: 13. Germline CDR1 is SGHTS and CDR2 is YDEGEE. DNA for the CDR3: TGTGCCAGCTCCGGGACTAGGGGATCTAAATACGAGCAGTACTTC. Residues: CASSGTRGSKYEQYF.

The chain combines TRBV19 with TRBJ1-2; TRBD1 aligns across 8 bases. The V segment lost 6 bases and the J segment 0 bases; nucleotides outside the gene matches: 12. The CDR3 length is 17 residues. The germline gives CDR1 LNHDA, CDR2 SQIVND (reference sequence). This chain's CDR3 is CASRLSGGVGTNYGYTF. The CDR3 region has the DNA TGTGCCAGTAGGCTCTCAGGGGGCGTAGGAACTAACTATGGCTACACCTTC.

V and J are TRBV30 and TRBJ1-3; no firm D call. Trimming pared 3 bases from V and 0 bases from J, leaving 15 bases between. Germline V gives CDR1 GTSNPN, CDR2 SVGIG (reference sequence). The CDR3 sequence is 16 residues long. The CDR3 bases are TGTGCCTGGAGGGGAACCGGGATCACCTCTGGAAACACCATATATTTT. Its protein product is CAWRGTGITSGNTIYF. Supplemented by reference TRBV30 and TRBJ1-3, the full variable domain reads SQTIHQWPATLVQPVGSPLSLECTVEGTSNPNLYWYRQAAGRGLQLLFYSVGIGQISSEVPQNLSASRPQDRQFILSSKKLLLSDSGFYLCAWRGTGITSGNTIYFGEGSWLTVV.

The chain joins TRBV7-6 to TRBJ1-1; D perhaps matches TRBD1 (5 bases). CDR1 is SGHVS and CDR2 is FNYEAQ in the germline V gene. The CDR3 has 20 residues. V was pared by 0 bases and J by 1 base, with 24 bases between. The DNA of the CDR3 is TGTGCCAGCAGCTTAGCCGTACGGGGGGAAAGCGTCCGGGGGAACACTGAAGCTTTCTTT. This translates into CASSLAVRGESVRGNTEAFF.

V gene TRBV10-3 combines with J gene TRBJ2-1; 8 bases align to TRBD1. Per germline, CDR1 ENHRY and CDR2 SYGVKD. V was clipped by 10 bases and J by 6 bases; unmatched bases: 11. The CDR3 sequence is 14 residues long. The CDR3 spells CATRFGQGGNEQFF. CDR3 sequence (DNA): TGTGCCACCCGTTTCGGACAGGGAGGCAATGAGCAGTTCTTC.

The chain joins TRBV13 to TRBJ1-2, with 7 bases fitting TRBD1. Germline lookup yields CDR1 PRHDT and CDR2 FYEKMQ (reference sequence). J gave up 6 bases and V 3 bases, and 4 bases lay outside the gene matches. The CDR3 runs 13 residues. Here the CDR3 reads CASSLEQGHGYTF. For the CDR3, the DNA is TGTGCCAGCAGCTTGGAACAGGGGCATGGCTACACCTTC.

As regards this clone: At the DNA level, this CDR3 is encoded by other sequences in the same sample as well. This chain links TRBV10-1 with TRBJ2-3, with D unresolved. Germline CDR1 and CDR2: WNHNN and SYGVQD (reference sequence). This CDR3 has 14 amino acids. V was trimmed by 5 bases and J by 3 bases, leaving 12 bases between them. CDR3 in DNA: TGCGCCAGCAGTAAGGCCACGGGTACAGATACGCAGTATTTT. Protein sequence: CASSKATGTDTQYF.

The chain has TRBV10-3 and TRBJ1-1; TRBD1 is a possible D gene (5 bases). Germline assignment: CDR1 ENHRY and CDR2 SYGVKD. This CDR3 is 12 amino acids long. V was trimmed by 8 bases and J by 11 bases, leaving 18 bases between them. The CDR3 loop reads CAIGREYEGAFF. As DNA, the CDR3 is TGTGCCATCGGGCGGGAGTATGAGGGGGCTTTCTTT.